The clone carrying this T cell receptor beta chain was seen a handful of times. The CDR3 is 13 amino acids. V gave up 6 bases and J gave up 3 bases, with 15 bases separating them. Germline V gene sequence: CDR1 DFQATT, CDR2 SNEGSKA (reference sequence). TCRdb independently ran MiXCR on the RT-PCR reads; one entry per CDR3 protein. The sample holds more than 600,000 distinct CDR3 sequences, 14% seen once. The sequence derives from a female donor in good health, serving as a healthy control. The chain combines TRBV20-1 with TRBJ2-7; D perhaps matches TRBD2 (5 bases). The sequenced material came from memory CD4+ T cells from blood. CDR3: CSALGSLGYEQYF. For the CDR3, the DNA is TGCAGTGCCCTAGGGAGTTTGGGCTACGAGCAGTACTTC.